This T cell receptor (beta chain) was profiled in a study of blood T cell repertoires in COVID-19. Study-level information: Acute and convalescent COVID-19 specimens originated in the United States, Italy and Spain. T cells, B-cell-depleted T cells, or PBMCs provided the cDNA or gDNA that served as material.

How the authors handled the data: Reference gene primers were amplified, and this amplification served to estimate nucleated cell counts. This table comes from immunoSEQ multiplex PCR, and its TCRdb copy is limited to in-frame clones, with some not included. V and J calls and clone size are given by that table; D and trimming were obtained from the DNA. The data show about 180,000 clones, roughly nine tenths seen once. The V gene's germline CDR1 is MNHEY and CDR2 SVGAGI. Trimming at V came to 6 bases and at J to 4 bases, leaving 2 bases not matched to a gene. The CDR3 spans 13 residues. The TCR sequence derives from a man aged 45 to 65 with acute or convalescent COVID-19. This chain links TRBV6-5 with TRBJ1-5; 8 bases agree with TRBD1. The sample was peripheral blood. The CDR3 nucleotides are TGTGCCAGCAGACAGGGGGGTAATCAGCCCCAGCATTTT. Amino acids: CASRQGGNQPQHF.